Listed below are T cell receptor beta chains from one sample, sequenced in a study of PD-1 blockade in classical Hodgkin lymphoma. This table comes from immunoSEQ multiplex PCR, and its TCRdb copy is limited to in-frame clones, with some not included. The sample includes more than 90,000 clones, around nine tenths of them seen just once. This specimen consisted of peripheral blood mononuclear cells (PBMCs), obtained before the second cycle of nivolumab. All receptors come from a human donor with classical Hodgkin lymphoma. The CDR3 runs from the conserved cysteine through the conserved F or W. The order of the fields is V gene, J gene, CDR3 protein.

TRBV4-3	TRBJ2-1	CASSQDGAGPYNEQFF
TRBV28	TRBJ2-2	CASSSTGRTGELFF
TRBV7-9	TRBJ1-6	CASSFGQGNSPLHF
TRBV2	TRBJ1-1	CASSEAGLNDFF
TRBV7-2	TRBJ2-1	CASSIGTSGGTNEQFF
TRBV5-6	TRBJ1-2	CASSLIRVRGSNYGYTF
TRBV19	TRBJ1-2	CASSIMTGGVSYGYTF
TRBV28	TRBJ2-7	CASSSGGVSIEQYF
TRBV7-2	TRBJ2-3	CASSPEPGWSEGDTQYF
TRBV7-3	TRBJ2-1	CASSSTSGGYNEQFF
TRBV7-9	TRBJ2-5	CASSLPRGRETQYF
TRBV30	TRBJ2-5	CAWSTSRETQYF
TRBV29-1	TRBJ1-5	CSVSQQGNSNQPQHF
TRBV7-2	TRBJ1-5	CASSFSQGENQPQHF
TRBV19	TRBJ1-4	CASNPGSEKLFF
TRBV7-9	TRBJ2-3	CASREGGTDTQYF
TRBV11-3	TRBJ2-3	CASSPRLAGDGKDTQYF
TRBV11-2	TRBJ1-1	CASSSPWGAEAFF
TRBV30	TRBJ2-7	CAGRTGGSYEQYF
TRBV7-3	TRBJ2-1	CASSLTLASYNEQFF
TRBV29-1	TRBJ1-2	CSVAPGVDGYTF
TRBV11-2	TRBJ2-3	CASSSLAGATDTQYF
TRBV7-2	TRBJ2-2	CASSRRDRGTGELFF
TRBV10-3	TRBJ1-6	CAISKQDPNSPLHF
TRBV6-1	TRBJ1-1	CASSEVRTGSEAFF
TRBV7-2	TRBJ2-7	CASSSWDSSYEQYF
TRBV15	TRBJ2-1	CATSRMRANEQFF
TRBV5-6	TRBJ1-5	CASKRGSRGHQPQHF
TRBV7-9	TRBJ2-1	CASSRQGAGYNEQFF
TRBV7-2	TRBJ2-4	CASSPRVLDRIAKNIQYF
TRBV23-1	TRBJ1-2	CASSLGTTSGFNYGYTF
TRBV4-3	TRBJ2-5	CASSQIGVQETQYF
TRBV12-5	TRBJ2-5	CASGPRSGETQYF
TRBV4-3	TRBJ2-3	CASSPPAGGLTDTQYF
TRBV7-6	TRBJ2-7	CASSFLESSYEQYF
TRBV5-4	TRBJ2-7	CASSGDRGIYEQYF
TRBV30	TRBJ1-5	CAWRETGRNQPQHF
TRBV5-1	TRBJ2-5	CASSTRQGWETQYF
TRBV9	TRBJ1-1	CASSAFPDTITEAFF
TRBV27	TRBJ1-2	CASSPQDSWGSYGYTF
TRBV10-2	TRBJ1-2	CASSEWMGSYGYTF
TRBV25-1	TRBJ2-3	CASSESTGEVGTDTQYF
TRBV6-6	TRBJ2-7	CASSYSRTEQYF
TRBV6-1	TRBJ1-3	CASSESGDGNTIYF
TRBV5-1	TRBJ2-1	CASSPGDSSYNEQFF
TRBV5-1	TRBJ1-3	CASSLAGNSGNTIYF
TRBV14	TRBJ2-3	CASSQGDPWVTPDTQYF
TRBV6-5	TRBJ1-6	CASSPDRGNSPLHF
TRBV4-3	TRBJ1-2	CASSQDGQGGEYDYGYTF
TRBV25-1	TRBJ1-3	CASSETGFSGNTIYF
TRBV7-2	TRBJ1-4	CASSFDKVGKLFF
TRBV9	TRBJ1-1	CASSPSSGTGARTTEAFF
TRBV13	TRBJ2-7	CASSFSSRYEQYF
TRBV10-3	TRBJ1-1	CAISKGDRGRGTEAFF
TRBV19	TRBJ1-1	CASIVGPGLNTEAFF
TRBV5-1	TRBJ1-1	CASSLEWNTEAFF
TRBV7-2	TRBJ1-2	CASSFRKNYGYTF
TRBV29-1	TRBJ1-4	CSVRGSPNEKLFF
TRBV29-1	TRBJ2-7	CSVELTEDYEQYF
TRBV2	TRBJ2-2	CASTGAGELFF